This TCR beta chain was captured in a study of Graves' ophthalmopathy and Graves' hyperthyroidism. In the study overall: Peripheral blood samples were taken at initial diagnosis, before any treatment.

Amplified TCR beta CDR3 regions were obtained using RNA transcripts as template. First-round RT-PCR relied on HTBI primers, and a second-round multiplex PCR came next. Via MiXCR, TCRdb re-called the multiplex PCR reads, giving one row per CDR3 protein. The sample holds about 420,000 distinct CDR3 sequences, roughly 21% seen once. Trimming removed 9 bases from V and 4 bases from J, with 9 bases in between. The CDR3 spans 12 residues. CDR1 and CDR2 (germline): SGHVS, FQNEAQ. General study points: Appearing in blood as well were most expanded thyroid clonotypes above 0.001 frequency.

Each hyperthyroidism patient was newly diagnosed, with under 2 months' duration, and aged 18 to 65. As for this clonotype: Its antigen is unknown. This could be a read error, since a much larger clone is one nucleotide away.

The TCR comes from a woman between 18 and 29 years old with stable Graves' hyperthyroidism. Sequences were obtained from peripheral blood. V and J are TRBV7-8 and TRBJ2-2; D ambiguous. CDR3 in amino acids: CASHQSTGELFF. In nucleotides, the CDR3 is TGTGCCAGTCATCAGTCCACCGGGGAGCTGTTTTTT.